Below are 9 T cell receptor beta chains sequenced from a single sample in a study of T cells after yellow fever vaccination. From the 5' RACE reads, TCRdb called clonotypes with MiXCR, one entry per CDR3 protein. The sample shows about 120,000 distinct CDR3 sequences, 8.9% of them seen only once. The sample here was CD8+ T cells sorted from PBMCs, taken on the day of the yellow fever booster vaccination. These receptors all stem from a man aged 18 to 30 who received the YFV17D yellow fever vaccine.

This clonotype was counted a few times. The V call is TRBV7-6, the J call TRBJ2-3; no reliable D call. V gave up 5 bases and J gave up 3 bases, with 12 bases separating them. The CDR3 has 14 amino acids. The V gene's germline CDR1 is SGHVS and CDR2 FNYEAQ. CDR3 loop: CASSPPSQTDTQYF. The CDR3 DNA sequence: TGTGCCAGCAGCCCCCCGTCCCAGACAGATACGCAGTATTTT.

This sequence joins TRBV7-9 and TRBJ1-5, with D tentatively TRBD1 (5 bases). The CDR3 has 14 residues. The V end lost 0 bases, the J end lost 6 bases, and 9 bases lay between the germline ends. CDR1 SEHNR and CDR2 FQNEAQ come from the germline V gene (reference sequence). CDR3 sequence: CASSLAGRGQPQHF. CDR3 DNA: TGTGCCAGCAGCTTAGCGGGACGGGGTCAGCCCCAGCATTTT. Using reference TRBV7-9 and TRBJ1-5 for the parts outside the CDR3, the full variable domain is DTGVSQNPRHKITKRGQNVTFRCDPISEHNRLYWYRQTLGQGPEFLTYFQNEAQLEKSRLLSDRFSAERPKGSFSTLEIQRTEQGDSAMYLCASSLAGRGQPQHFGDGTRLSIL.

This clonotype has at least ten counts. The V gene is TRBV24-1, the J gene TRBJ2-2; D unclear. The CDR3 sequence is 11 residues long. Per the germline V gene, CDR1 is KGHDR and CDR2 is SFDVKD. The V end was cut by 9 bases, the J end by 11 bases, with 12 bases between. The CDR3 coding sequence is TGTGCCACCGGGTCGGGTACCGAGCTGTTTTTT. This sequence encodes CATGSGTELFF.

There are a few counts of this clonotype. This chain connects TRBV21-1 to TRBJ2-1; the D segment call TRBD1 is taken from the table without a DNA check. TRBV21-1 is tagged as a pseudogene. This CDR3 region has 15 residues. CDR3 amino acids: CASSPDRTTYNEQFF. The CDR3 DNA reads TGTGCCAGCAGCCCAGACAGGACGACTTACAATGAGCAGTTCTTC.

This clonotype was seen many times. V and J are TRBV10-3 and TRBJ2-7, with 8 positions matching TRBD2. The CDR3 is made up of 13 amino acids. Germline values: CDR1 ENHRY, CDR2 SYGVKD. Trimming cost V 6 bases and J 3 bases; bases outside gene matches: 4. The CDR3 here is CAIRAGESYEQYF. For the CDR3, the DNA is TGTGCCATCAGAGCGGGGGAAAGCTACGAGCAGTACTTC.

The chain employs TRBV20-1 and TRBJ2-7; tentatively, D is TRBD1 (6 bases). The germline V gene has CDR1 DFQATT and CDR2 SNEGSKA (reference sequence). The CDR3 consists of 12 residues. V was cut by 5 bases and J by 1 base, with 9 bases left in between. The CDR3 protein is CSAPGESYEQYV. The CDR3 DNA is TGCAGTGCTCCAGGGGAATCCTACGAGCAGTACGTC.

This CDR3 is CASSLRHLETQYF. DNA for the CDR3: TGTGCCAGCAGTCTCAGACACCTAGAGACCCAGTACTTC. The chain uses TRBV6-2 or TRBV6-3 and TRBJ2-5; no clear D gene. Between the trimmed V and J ends, which lost 5 bases and 4 bases, there was a span of 11 bases. The CDR3 covers 13 residues. Per the germline V gene, CDR1 is MNHEY and CDR2 is SVGEGT.

The chain joins TRBV21-1 to TRBJ2-7; the table calls TRBD2, which could not be checked here. TRBV21-1 is a listed pseudogene. The CDR3 contains 16 residues. CDR3 sequence: CASSKVSSPLPSEQYV. DNA of the CDR3: TGTGCCAGCAGCAAAGTCTCTAGTCCCCTTCCCTCCGAGCAGTACGTC.

This clonotype came up many times. The chain has TRBV5-1 and TRBJ2-1; D gene ambiguous. Trimming shortened V by 2 bases and J by 6 bases, and 9 bases separated the two germline ends. Germline V gene sequence: CDR1 SGHRS, CDR2 YFSETQ. This CDR3 contains 13 residues. The CDR3 region is CASSLGSPNEQFF. CDR3 sequence (DNA): TGCGCCAGCAGCTTAGGTTCCCCCAATGAGCAGTTCTTC.